The 5 T cell receptor beta chains in this list originate from one sample, sequenced in a study of control samples from healthy donors and cancer patients. Sequencing was performed with immunoSEQ multiplex PCR; in TCRdb, only in-frame clones are kept and a portion is missing. The sample holds around 170,000 clones, around 88% seen once. The sequenced sample was blood. All receptors derive from a woman in her twenties or thirties in good health.

The V and J genes are TRBV30 and TRBJ1-1; tentative D call: TRBD1 (6 bases). Trimming took off 3 bases at V and 0 bases at J, with 17 bases between the two ends. CDR3 length equals 16 residues. Germline V gene data show CDR1 as GTSNPN and CDR2 as SVGIG (reference sequence). CDR3 region: CAWRTLAGHLNTEAFF. Here the CDR3 DNA reads TGTGCCTGGAGAACCTTGGCGGGACACCTGAACACTGAAGCTTTCTTT.

V and J are TRBV2 and TRBJ2-5; 10 bases fit TRBD2. Germline V CDR1 and CDR2: SNHLY, FYNNEI. The CDR3 length is 15 residues. V lost 7 bases to trimming and J lost 1 base; unmatched junction nucleotides: 6. CDR3 region: CASKAASGGQETQYF. In nucleotides, the CDR3 is TGTGCCAGCAAGGCGGCTAGCGGGGGCCAAGAGACCCAGTACTTC.

The chain links TRBV15 to TRBJ1-1, with 9 positions matching TRBD1. The CDR3 is 14 amino acids. V lost 4 bases to trimming and J lost 4 bases; unmatched junction nucleotides: 4. Germline-derived CDR1 and CDR2 are LNHNV and YYDKDF (reference sequence). The CDR3 region is CATSIPTGGTEAFF. CDR3 DNA: TGTGCCACCAGCATCCCGACAGGGGGCACTGAAGCTTTCTTT.

This clone was counted between two and nine times. V is TRBV27 and J is TRBJ1-5, with 9 bases aligning to TRBD1. Germline lookup yields CDR1 MNHEY and CDR2 SMNVEV (reference sequence). J was trimmed by 5 bases and V by 0 bases; bases with no gene match: 2. The CDR3 loop spans 15 amino acids. The CDR3 region has the DNA TGTGCCAGCAGTTTATCGGGGACAGGGCATCAGCCCCAGCATTTT. It encodes CASSLSGTGHQPQHF.

A few counts support this clone. For the CDR3, the DNA is TGTGCCAGCAGTTACCAGCCGAAGGGGGCCGGTGGCTACACCTTC. Translating gives CASSYQPKGAGGYTF. The V gene is TRBV6-5, the J gene TRBJ1-2, with 7 nucleotides matching TRBD1. The junction had 10 bases not matched to a gene; V was cut back by 2 bases and J by 7 bases. There are 15 residues in the CDR3. From germline, CDR1 is MNHEY and CDR2 SVGAGI.